This T cell receptor beta chain comes out of a study of cytomegalovirus exposure and HLA in healthy donors. Overall study findings and caveats: For most subjects, TCR beta sequences were reported to predict HLA-A and HLA-B alleles with accuracy. One variant, a missense change in DCLRE1C, was linked in a later analysis to TCR beta V- and J-gene trimming.

The germline V and J ends were trimmed by 1 base and 1 base, with 14 bases remaining between them. Looked up from germline, CDR1 is SGHRS and CDR2 is YFSETQ. This CDR3 has 16 residues. PCR involved 60 Vbeta and 13 Jbeta primers. The assay was immunoSEQ multiplex PCR, and TCRdb's table has in-frame clones only and misses some. Among some 150,000 clones listed, 70% to 80% were seen once. On this clone itself: Its antigen remains unknown.

This clonotype was sampled from a man in his thirties or forties in good health and CMV-seropositive. The chain employs TRBV5-1 and TRBJ2-5, with D possibly matching TRBD2 (5 bases). Sequencing input: PBMCs. DNA of the CDR3: TGCGCCAGCAGCTTGCTTACTAGATCCCTCCAAGAGACCCAGTACTTC. Translation gives CASSLLTRSLQETQYF.